This entry describes one T cell receptor beta chain. This entry is derived from a study of control samples from healthy donors and cancer patients. The method was immunoSEQ multiplex PCR; TCRdb's version includes in-frame clones alone and lacks a portion of them. The profile covers 150,000 to 200,000 clones, with 91% appearing a single time and 2% to 2.5% taken by the ten largest. The germline V gene has CDR1 MNHNS and CDR2 SASEGT. CDR3 length: 14 amino acids. With 2 bases clipped from V and 3 bases from J, the junction kept 1 base outside the gene matches. The sequenced sample consisted of blood. This chain uses TRBV6-1 with TRBJ2-1; TRBD2 aligns across 7 bases. The origin of this receptor is a woman in her thirties or forties in good health. CDR3 nucleotide sequence: TGTGCCAGCAGTGAATGGGGGGGCTACAATGAGCAGTTCTTC. Its translation is CASSEWGGYNEQFF.